The sequence of this T cell receptor (beta chain) was determined in a study of blood T cells in healthy people across ages. General study findings and limits: Per-million-T-cell TCR beta diversity fell roughly linearly with age.

The CDR3 covers 13 residues. Per germline, CDR1 SGHTA and CDR2 FQGNSA. Trimming left V 1 base short and J 4 bases short, with 5 bases between. The use of a sample-barcoded 5' primer and a J-beta primer mix characterized a second PCR of roughly 6 to 11 cycles. TCRdb analysed the 5' RACE reads with MiXCR anew, one entry per CDR3 protein. This repertoire shows 700,000 to 850,000 distinct CDR3 sequences, about 53% found once; its top ten account for 40% to 50%. In regard to this clonotype: The antigen remains undetermined.

The chain links TRBV7-2 to TRBJ2-4; D unclear. The receptor was derived from an older man in good health. Specimen: blood. CDR3: CASSLEKKNIQYF. DNA for the CDR3: TGTGCCAGCAGCTTAGAAAAGAAAAACATTCAGTACTTC.